The rows below give T cell receptor beta chains drawn from one sample of a study of immune heterogeneity within non-small cell lung tumors. One entry per CDR3 protein, called by TCRdb with MiXCR from the multiplex PCR reads. This table holds about 20,000 distinct CDR3 sequences, 25% to 35% found once. The sequencing sample was made of lung tumor tissue. The receptor source for this set is a man aged 40-55 years with non-small cell lung cancer. Both conserved end residues are part of each CDR3. The D gene is left open where the match is weak. Where a row states a size, it is once, few, many or the class of an expanded clone; other rows omit it.

D gene	V gene	clone size	J gene	CDR3 DNA	CDR3 protein
NA	TRBV20-1	many	TRBJ2-7	TGCAGTGCTAGTAATCGACAAGGGAACTACGAGCAGTACTTC	CSASNRQGNYEQYF
TRBD1	TRBV20-1	medium-sized	TRBJ1-3	TGCAGTGCCCTGGGACAGGGCGTTGGAAACACCATATATTTT	CSALGQGVGNTIYF
TRBD2	TRBV24-1	many	TRBJ2-5	TGTGCCACCGAGGGAGGGCCGAGAGAGACCCAGTACTTC	CATEGGPRETQYF
TRBD2	TRBV10-3	NA	TRBJ2-5	TGTGCCATCAGCGACAGGACTAGCGGGCGGCAGGACCAAGACTTC	CAISDRTSGRQDQDF
NA	TRBV24-1	medium-sized	TRBJ1-2	TGTGCCACCAGTGATTTACGACAGCCCTATGGCTACACCTTC	CATSDLRQPYGYTF
TRBD1	TRBV20-1	many	TRBJ1-6	TGCAGTGCAAAAGACAGGGTGGAAGGGGCACCCCTCCACTTT	CSAKDRVEGAPLHF
TRBD1	TRBV20-1	many	TRBJ1-2	TGCAGTGCCCGTAAGGGAACAGGGGGCGTGGGCTACACCTTC	CSARKGTGGVGYTF
TRBD1	TRBV9	NA	TRBJ1-4	TGTGCCAGCAGCGCTGGGGACAGCGGGGGTGGTGAAAAACTGTTTTTT	CASSAGDSGGGEKLFF
NA	TRBV12-3/TRBV12-4	medium-sized	TRBJ1-1	TGTGCCAGCAGTTTCTACGGTATGAACACTGAAGCTTTCTTT	CASSFYGMNTEAFF
TRBD1	TRBV6-1	many	TRBJ2-7	TGTGCCAGCAGTCGGGACAGGGGGCTTGGCGAGCAGTACTTC	CASSRDRGLGEQYF
NA	TRBV12-3/TRBV12-4	medium-sized	TRBJ2-1	TGTGCCAGCAGTTTTTTGGGATCCTACAATGAGCAGTTCTTC	CASSFLGSYNEQFF
TRBD2	TRBV19	few	TRBJ2-2	TGTGCCAGTACCACTAGCGGGGGGAGCGGGGAGCTGTTTTTT	CASTTSGGSGELFF
TRBD2	TRBV19	NA	TRBJ2-1	TGTGCCGGTAGTGTTAGCGGGAGCTCCTACAATGAGCAGTTCTTC	CAGSVSGSSYNEQFF
TRBD1	TRBV12-3/TRBV12-4	many	TRBJ1-5	TGTGCCAGCAGTGGGGACAGGGGGGATCAGCCCCAGCATTTT	CASSGDRGDQPQHF
NA	TRBV5-1	many	TRBJ2-7	TGCGCCAGCAGCTTGGAAGTCATTTCCTACGAGCAGTACTTC	CASSLEVISYEQYF
NA	TRBV5-1	few	TRBJ1-4	TGCGCCAGCAGCGCTCAGGGGATGGCTAATGAAAAACTGTTTTTT	CASSAQGMANEKLFF
NA	TRBV11-1	NA	TRBJ2-1	TGTGCCAGCAGCTTGAGCACGGCTGGTGAGCAGTTCTTC	CASSLSTAGEQFF
NA	TRBV18	medium-sized	TRBJ1-5	TGTGCCAGCTCACCCCTTGGGGATCAGCCCCAGCATTTT	CASSPLGDQPQHF
NA	TRBV24-1	medium-sized	TRBJ1-1	TGTGCCACCAGGATCGGTGAATTCACTGAAGCTTTCTTT	CATRIGEFTEAFF
TRBD2	TRBV9	NA	TRBJ2-5	TGTGCCAGCAGCTCCCCCCCGACTAGCGGGAGAGAGACCCAGTACTTC	CASSSPPTSGRETQYF
TRBD2	TRBV11-2	many	TRBJ2-5	TGTGCCAGCAGCTCTACCGGGACTAGCGGACAGACCCAGTACTTC	CASSSTGTSGQTQYF
NA	TRBV7-2	NA	TRBJ2-4	TGTGCCAGCCTCCCCCATGGAGATAAAAACATTCAGTACTTC	CASLPHGDKNIQYF
NA	TRBV4-3	few	TRBJ2-1	TGCGCCAGCAGCCATGTGGGGGACCAATACAATGAGCAGTTCTTC	CASSHVGDQYNEQFF
TRBD1	TRBV20-1	NA	TRBJ2-2	TGCAGTGCAGAAAAGACAGGGGCGGACGCCGGGGAGCTGTTTTTT	CSAEKTGADAGELFF
TRBD1	TRBV18	NA	TRBJ1-4	TGTGCCAGCTCACCTGTCCAGGGGGCGACTAATGAAAAACTGTTTTTT	CASSPVQGATNEKLFF
NA	TRBV30	NA	TRBJ1-1	TGTGCCTGGAGCCCGACAGTGAAAACTGAAGCTTTCTTT	CAWSPTVKTEAFF
TRBD2	TRBV27	medium-sized	TRBJ2-1	TGTGCCAGCTCCCCGGGACTAGCGGGAGTAGGTGAGCAGTTCTTC	CASSPGLAGVGEQFF
NA	TRBV5-6	many	TRBJ2-5	TGTGCCAGCAGCTTGTCAGAGACCCAGTACTTC	CASSLSETQYF
TRBD1	TRBV12-3/TRBV12-4	NA	TRBJ1-2	TGTGCCATCAGTTCCCGGACAGGGGTGGGTGGATACACCTTC	CAISSRTGVGGYTF
NA	TRBV20-1	NA	TRBJ1-5	TGCAGTGCTAGAGATAATGCAGGGATGCGCAATCAGCCCCAGCATTTT	CSARDNAGMRNQPQHF
TRBD1	TRBV6-1	few	TRBJ2-3	TGTGCCAGCGACAGGGTTTGGGCAGATACGCAGTATTTT	CASDRVWADTQYF
TRBD2	TRBV20-1	many	TRBJ2-6	TGCAGTGCATGGACTAGCGGGAGCTCTGGGGCCAACGTCCTGACTTTC	CSAWTSGSSGANVLTF
TRBD1	TRBV11-3	many	TRBJ2-7	TGTGCCAGCAGCTTAGAGAGAGGTGGGACAGGGCCTACCTACGAGCAGTACTTC	CASSLERGGTGPTYEQYF
TRBD2	TRBV7-2	many	TRBJ2-7	TGTGCCAGCAGCTTAGCTAGCGGGAGTCAATACGAGCAGTACTTC	CASSLASGSQYEQYF
NA	TRBV3-1	NA	TRBJ1-2	TGTGCCAGCAGCCAAGCCGACAGCCCCGGTCGGGGCTACACCTTC	CASSQADSPGRGYTF
NA	TRBV7-9	medium-sized	TRBJ1-1	TGTGCCAGCAGGGGTGGACAGCTGAACACTGAAGCTTTCTTT	CASRGGQLNTEAFF
NA	TRBV11-3	many	TRBJ2-1	TGTGCCAGCAGCTTAGATGGGGGGAAAAATGAGCAGTTCTTC	CASSLDGGKNEQFF
NA	TRBV19	medium-sized	TRBJ1-2	TGTGCCAGTAGTCGTGAAGGTAACTATGGCTACACCTTC	CASSREGNYGYTF